A single sample is the source of the 13 T cell receptor beta chains below, sequenced in a study of cytomegalovirus exposure and HLA in healthy donors (dated by TCRdb to the late 2010s). The receptor library was made with the immunoSEQ multiplex PCR assay. The multiplex PCR relied on a mix of 60 forward primers for TCR Vbeta segments and 13 reverse primers for TCR Jbeta segments. As stored in TCRdb, this immuneACCESS dataset retains in-frame rearrangements with V and J assigned. A fraction of the clones does not appear; measured against another copy, unresolved V genes explain less than half of the discrepancy, and the remainder lacks a known reason. The table for this sample lists approximately 53,000 clones; about 77% of them were counted only once. The top ten hold 2.5% to 3% of the sample. The sample comprised PBMCs. These receptors were taken from a woman aged 40 to 49 in good health and CMV-seropositive.

The chain employs TRBV2 and TRBJ1-2; D possibly corresponds to TRBD1 (5 bases). V was trimmed by 4 bases and J by 4 bases, leaving 13 bases between them. The CDR3 loop spans 14 amino acids. Germline lookup yields CDR1 SNHLY and CDR2 FYNNEI. The CDR3 bases are TGTGCCAGCAGTGGAAACCAGGGATCCTATGGCTACACCTTC. Amino acids: CASSGNQGSYGYTF.

The chain carries TRBV10-1 and TRBJ2-7; D call uncertain. This CDR3 is 12 amino acids long. V was clipped by 4 bases and J by 5 bases, with 9 bases between them. Germline CDR1 reads WNHNN; CDR2 reads SYGVQD (reference sequence). The CDR3 protein is CASSAGFNEQYF. The CDR3 nucleotides are TGCGCCAGCAGTGCCGGGTTCAACGAGCAGTACTTC.

This clone was detected only once. The gene calls are TRBV6-5 and TRBJ2-7; maybe TRBD1 (6 bases). Germline CDR1 and CDR2: MNHEY and SVGAGI. The CDR3 contains 15 residues. Deletions cut 1 base from V and 6 bases from J, with 16 bases between. The CDR3, as DNA: TGTGCCAGCAGTTACTACCCCCCCAGGGGTGGCGAGCAGTACTTC. Its protein product is CASSYYPPRGGEQYF.

The chain joins TRBV19 to TRBJ2-5; D not resolved. The CDR3 length is 12 residues. The V gene lost 5 bases and the J gene lost 0 bases, with 4 bases spanning the gap. Germline CDR1 and CDR2: LNHDA and SQIVND (reference sequence). CDR3 coding DNA: TGTGCCAGTAGTCTAAACCAAGAGACCCAGTACTTC. Its protein is CASSLNQETQYF.

V and J are TRBV6-6 and TRBJ1-1; D is perhaps TRBD1 (6 bases). The germline V gene has CDR1 MNHNY and CDR2 SVGAGI (reference sequence). V was clipped by 2 bases and J by 3 bases, with 13 bases between them. CDR3 length: 15 residues. CDR3 amino acids: CASSYSRQVYTEAFF. The CDR3 coding sequence is TGTGCCAGCAGTTACAGTAGACAGGTTTACACTGAAGCTTTCTTT.

This chain joins TRBV6-5 and TRBJ1-1; 7 bases map to TRBD1. J gave up 1 base and V 6 bases, and 8 bases lay outside the gene matches. This CDR3 comprises 15 residues. Germline CDR1 MNHEY, CDR2 SVGAGI. CDR3 region: CASRVTGAGNTEAFF. The CDR3, as DNA: TGTGCCAGCAGAGTCACAGGGGCAGGGAACACTGAAGCTTTCTTT.

This clone was seen a few times. This chain links TRBV10-2 with TRBJ1-1; D might be TRBD1 (5 bases). The CDR3 runs to 16 residues. V lost 0 bases and J 4 bases, leaving 15 bases between the germline ends. Germline CDR1 and CDR2: WSHSY and SAAADI. CDR3 DNA: TGCGCCAGCAGTGAGTCCGCGGGGCGGGGCGGCACTGAAGCTTTCTTT. Its protein is CASSESAGRGGTEAFF.

CDR3 residues: CASSVVGSVGEQYF. The CDR3, as DNA: TGTGCCAGCAGCGTAGTGGGTAGCGTGGGCGAGCAGTACTTC. This chain joins TRBV9 and TRBJ2-7; possibly TRBD2 for D (5 bases). CDR1 and CDR2 (germline): SGDLS, YYNGEE. V was clipped by 0 bases and J by 6 bases, with 13 bases between them. The CDR3 contains 14 residues.

The gene calls are TRBV7-8 and TRBJ1-6; TRBD1 matches at 7 bases. Germline-derived CDR1 and CDR2 are SGHVS and FQNEAQ. V trimming: 5 bases; J trimming: 8 bases; junction bases outside the gene matches: 6. The CDR3 runs to 14 residues. CDR3 coding DNA: TGTGCCAGCAGCACGATAGGGGGCGATTCACCCCTCCACTTT. Protein: CASSTIGGDSPLHF.

This rearrangement joins TRBV10-2 to TRBJ2-2, with 9 bases that match TRBD1. The CDR3 covers 14 residues. With 5 bases clipped from V and 6 bases from J, the junction kept 4 bases outside the gene matches. The germline CDR1 and CDR2 sequences are WSHSY and SAAADI. The CDR3 region is CASSSGQGPGELFF. The CDR3 coding sequence is TGCGCCAGCAGTTCAGGACAGGGGCCCGGGGAGCTGTTTTTT.

This clone was recorded once. The V and J genes are TRBV7-3 and TRBJ2-7; 8 bases are shared with TRBD2. J lost 5 bases, V lost 5 bases, and 11 bases had no gene match. The CDR3 consists of 15 residues. Germline CDR1 and CDR2: SGHTA and FQGTGA. CDR3 sequence reads: CASSPTGGQAHEQYF. The CDR3 DNA follows: TGTGCCAGCAGCCCCACGGGGGGGCAAGCACACGAGCAGTACTTC.

The V and J genes are TRBV19 and TRBJ1-2; no clear D gene. The germline V gene encodes CDR1 LNHDA and CDR2 SQIVND (reference sequence). CDR3 length: 13 amino acids. The ends were cut back, 2 bases at V and 0 bases at J, with 4 bases in the middle. The chain's CDR3 is CASSIQANYGYTF. The DNA of the CDR3 is TGTGCCAGTAGTATACAGGCTAACTATGGCTACACCTTC.

The CDR3 sequence: CASSFPDFNQPQHF. In nucleotides, the CDR3 is TGTGCCAGCAGTTTCCCGGACTTCAATCAGCCCCAGCATTTT. The chain couples TRBV28 to TRBJ1-5; D is unresolved. V gave up 3 bases and J gave up 3 bases, with 9 bases separating them. The CDR3 contains 14 residues. The germline gives CDR1 MDHEN, CDR2 SYDVKM.